Detailed here is one TCR beta chain. Its antigen remains unidentified. This entry comes from a study of cytomegalovirus exposure and HLA in healthy donors. Findings and caveats of the study: According to reports, the classifier identified cytomegalovirus status with high specificity and sensitivity. The study flagged 150 to 200 TCR beta chains as cytomegalovirus-associated.

Profiled with immunoSEQ multiplex PCR; TCRdb holds only in-frame clones, not every one. The data hold about 180,000 clones, with more than 75% observed a single time. The donors belonged to the approximately 120-subject validation cohort, separate from the roughly 700-subject first cohort. The clonotype originates from a man aged 18 to 29 in good health and CMV-seropositive. The material sequenced was PBMCs.

The CDR3 DNA reads as TGCGCCAGCAGCCAAGTCGGGCGGGTAGCCAAAAACATTCAGTACTTC. This gives the protein CASSQVGRVAKNIQYF. The chain couples TRBV4-1 to TRBJ2-4; D is perhaps TRBD2 (5 bases). The CDR3 is 16 amino acids. Deletions cut 1 base from V and 0 bases from J, with 10 bases between. Germline values: CDR1 MGHRA, CDR2 YSYEKL.